Listed here is a single T cell receptor (beta chain). This record belongs to a study of blood T cell repertoires in COVID-19. Study context: There were acute and convalescent COVID-19 samples, and they came from the United States, Italy and Spain. PBMCs, B-cell-depleted T cells, or T cells were the source of the cDNA or gDNA that made up the material.

In the original workflow: Reference gene primer amplification in the assay estimated nucleated cell counts. The table came from immunoSEQ multiplex PCR; TCRdb's copy has only in-frame clones and leaves some out. V, J and clone size were drawn from that table, and D and trimming were deduced from the DNA. The sample contains under 200,000 clones, roughly 84% of which appear only once. The CDR3 totals 14 residues. Germline V CDR1 and CDR2: SGHRS, YFSETQ. Losses at the gene ends were 4 bases for V and 9 bases for J; bases not matched to a gene: 10. The gene calls are TRBV5-1 and TRBJ2-1; TRBD1 matches at 7 bases. The TCR comes from an older man with active or convalescent COVID-19. Sequenced sample: peripheral blood. The CDR3 DNA follows: TGCGCCAGCAGCGATCCGACAGGGTACGCTGAGCAGTTCTTC. This sequence encodes CASSDPTGYAEQFF.